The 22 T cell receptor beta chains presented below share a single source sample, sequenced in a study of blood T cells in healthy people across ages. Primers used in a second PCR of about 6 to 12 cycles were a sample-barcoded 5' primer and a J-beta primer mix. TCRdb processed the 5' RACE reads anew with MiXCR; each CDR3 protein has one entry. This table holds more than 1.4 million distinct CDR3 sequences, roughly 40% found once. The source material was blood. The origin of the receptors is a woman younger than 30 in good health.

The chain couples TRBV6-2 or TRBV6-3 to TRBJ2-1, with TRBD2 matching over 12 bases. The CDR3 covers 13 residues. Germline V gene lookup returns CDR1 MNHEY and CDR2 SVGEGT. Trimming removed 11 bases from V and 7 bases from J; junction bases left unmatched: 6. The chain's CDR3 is CAVLAGGPNEQFF. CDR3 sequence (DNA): TGTGCCGTTCTAGCGGGAGGGCCTAATGAGCAGTTCTTC.

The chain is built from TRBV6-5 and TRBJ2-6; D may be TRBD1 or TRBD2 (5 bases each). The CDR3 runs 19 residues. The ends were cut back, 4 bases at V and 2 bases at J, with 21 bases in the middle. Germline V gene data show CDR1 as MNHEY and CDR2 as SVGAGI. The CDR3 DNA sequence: TGTGCCAGCAGTTCCCTCGGTAGAGGGGAGAAAACTGGGGCCAACGTCCTGACTTTC. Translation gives CASSSLGRGEKTGANVLTF.

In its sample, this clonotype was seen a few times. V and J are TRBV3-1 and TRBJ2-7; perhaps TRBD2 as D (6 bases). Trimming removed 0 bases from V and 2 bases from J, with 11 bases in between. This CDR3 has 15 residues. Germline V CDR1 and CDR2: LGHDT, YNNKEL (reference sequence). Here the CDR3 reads CASSQEASVPYEQYF. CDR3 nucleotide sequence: TGTGCCAGCAGCCAAGAGGCTAGCGTTCCCTACGAGCAGTACTTC.

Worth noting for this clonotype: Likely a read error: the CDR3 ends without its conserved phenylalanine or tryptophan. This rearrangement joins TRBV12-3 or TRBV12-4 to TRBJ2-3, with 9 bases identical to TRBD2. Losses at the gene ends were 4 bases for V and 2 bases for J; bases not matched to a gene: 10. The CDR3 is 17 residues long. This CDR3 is CASSSPRTSGYTDTQYS. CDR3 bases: TGTGCCAGCAGTTCCCCCCGTACTAGCGGGTACACAGATACGCAGTATTCT.

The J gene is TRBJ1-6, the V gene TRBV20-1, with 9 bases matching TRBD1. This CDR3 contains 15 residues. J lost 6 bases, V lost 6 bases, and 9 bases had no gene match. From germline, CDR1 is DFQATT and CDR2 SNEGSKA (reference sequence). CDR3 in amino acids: CSATGTGSSNSPLHF. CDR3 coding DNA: TGCAGTGCCACCGGGACAGGGTCTAGTAATTCACCCCTCCACTTT.

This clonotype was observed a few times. The CDR3, as DNA: TGTGCCAGCAGTTTCGGCCAGGGTTGGGTAATGGGCGCCCAGTACTTC. It specifies CASSFGQGWVMGAQYF. The V and J genes are TRBV28 and TRBJ2-5, with a weak D call TRBD1 (5 bases). The length of the CDR3 is 16 residues. The germline V and J ends were trimmed by 3 bases and 9 bases, with 23 bases remaining between them. The germline CDR1 and CDR2 sequences are MDHEN and SYDVKM.

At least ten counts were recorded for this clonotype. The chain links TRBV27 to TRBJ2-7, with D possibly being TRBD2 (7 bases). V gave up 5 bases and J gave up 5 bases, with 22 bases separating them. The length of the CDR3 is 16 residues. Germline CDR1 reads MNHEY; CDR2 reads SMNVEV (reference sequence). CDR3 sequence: CASSGGGAQSHHEQYF. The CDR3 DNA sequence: TGTGCCAGCAGTGGGGGGGGGGCACAGTCGCACCACGAGCAGTACTTC.

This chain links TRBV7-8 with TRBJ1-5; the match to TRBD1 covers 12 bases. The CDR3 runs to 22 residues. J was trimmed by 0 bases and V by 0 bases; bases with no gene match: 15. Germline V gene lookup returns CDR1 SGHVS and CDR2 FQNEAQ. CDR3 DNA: TGTGCCAGCAGCTTAGCCCCCGGCCTAGGTGGGACAGGGGGCTATAGCAATCAGCCCCAGCATTTT. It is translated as CASSLAPGLGGTGGYSNQPQHF.

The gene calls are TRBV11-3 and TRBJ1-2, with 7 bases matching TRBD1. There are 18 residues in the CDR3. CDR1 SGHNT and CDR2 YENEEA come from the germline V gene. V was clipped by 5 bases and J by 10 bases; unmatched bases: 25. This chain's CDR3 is CASSTTTPGTETPFFYTF. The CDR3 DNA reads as TGTGCCAGCAGCACGACGACCCCCGGGACAGAGACACCCTTTTTCTACACCTTC.

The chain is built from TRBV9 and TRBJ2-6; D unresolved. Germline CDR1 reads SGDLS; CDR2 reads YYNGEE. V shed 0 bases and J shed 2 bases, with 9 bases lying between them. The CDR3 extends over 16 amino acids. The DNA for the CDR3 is TGTGCCAGCAGCGTAGATGGCGCCCCTGGGGCCAACGTCCTGACTTTC. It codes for CASSVDGAPGANVLTF.

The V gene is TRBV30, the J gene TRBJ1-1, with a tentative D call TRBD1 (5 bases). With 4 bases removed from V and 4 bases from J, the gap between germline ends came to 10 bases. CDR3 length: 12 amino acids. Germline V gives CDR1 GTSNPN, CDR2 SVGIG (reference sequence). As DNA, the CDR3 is TGTGCCTGGACCGAGGGGCGCACTGAAGCTTTCTTT. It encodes CAWTEGRTEAFF.

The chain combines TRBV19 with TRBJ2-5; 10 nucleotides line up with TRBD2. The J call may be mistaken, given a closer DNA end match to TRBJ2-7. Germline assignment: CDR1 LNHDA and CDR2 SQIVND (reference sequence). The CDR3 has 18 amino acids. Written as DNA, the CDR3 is TGTGCCAGTAGTACACTAGCGGGAAACCACCTGGACACTTACGAGCAGTACTTC. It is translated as CASSTLAGNHLDTYEQYF.

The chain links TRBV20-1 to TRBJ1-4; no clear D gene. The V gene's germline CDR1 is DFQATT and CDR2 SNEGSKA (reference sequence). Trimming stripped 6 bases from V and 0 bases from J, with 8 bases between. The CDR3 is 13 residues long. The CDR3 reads CSAPSATNEKLFF. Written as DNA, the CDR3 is TGCAGTGCCCCCAGCGCAACTAATGAAAAACTGTTTTTT.

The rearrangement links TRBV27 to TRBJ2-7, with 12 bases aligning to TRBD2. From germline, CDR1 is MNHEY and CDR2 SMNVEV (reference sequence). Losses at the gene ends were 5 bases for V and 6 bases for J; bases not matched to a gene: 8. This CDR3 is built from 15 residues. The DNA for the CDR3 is TGTGCCAGCAGTCGAGAACTAGCGGGAGGAGGCGAGCAGTACTTC. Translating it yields CASSRELAGGGEQYF.

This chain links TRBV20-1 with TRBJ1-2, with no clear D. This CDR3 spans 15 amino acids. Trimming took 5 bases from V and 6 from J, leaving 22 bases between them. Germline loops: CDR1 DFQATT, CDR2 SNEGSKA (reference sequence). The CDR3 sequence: CSALDRSGSENGYTF. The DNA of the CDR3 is TGCAGTGCTCTCGACCGATCGGGGAGTGAAAATGGCTACACCTTC.

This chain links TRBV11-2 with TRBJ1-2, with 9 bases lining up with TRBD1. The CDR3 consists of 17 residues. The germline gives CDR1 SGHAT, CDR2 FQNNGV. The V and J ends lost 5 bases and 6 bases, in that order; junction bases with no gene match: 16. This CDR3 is CASSPLAGTGYYNGYTF. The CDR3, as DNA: TGTGCCAGCAGCCCCCTCGCGGGGACAGGGTATTATAATGGCTACACCTTC.

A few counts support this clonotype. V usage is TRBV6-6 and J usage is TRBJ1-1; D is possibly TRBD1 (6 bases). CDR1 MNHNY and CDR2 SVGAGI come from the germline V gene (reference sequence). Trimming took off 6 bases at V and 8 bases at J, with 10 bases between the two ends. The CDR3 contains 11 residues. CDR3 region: CASSIQGEAFF. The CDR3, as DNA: TGTGCCAGCAGCATCCAGGGGGAAGCTTTCTTT.

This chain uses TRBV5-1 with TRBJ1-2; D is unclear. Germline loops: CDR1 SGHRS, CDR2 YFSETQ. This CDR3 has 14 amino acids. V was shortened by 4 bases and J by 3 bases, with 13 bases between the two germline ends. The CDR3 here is CASSRAGFDYGYTF. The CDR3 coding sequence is TGCGCCAGCAGCAGGGCGGGATTCGACTATGGCTACACCTTC.

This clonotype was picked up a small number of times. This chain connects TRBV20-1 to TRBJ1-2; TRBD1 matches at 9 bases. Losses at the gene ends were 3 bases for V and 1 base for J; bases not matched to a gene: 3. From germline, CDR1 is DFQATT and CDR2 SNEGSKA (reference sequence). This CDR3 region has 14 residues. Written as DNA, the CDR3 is TGCAGTGCTAGGCGACAGGGGGATAACTATGGCTACACCTTC. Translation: CSARRQGDNYGYTF.

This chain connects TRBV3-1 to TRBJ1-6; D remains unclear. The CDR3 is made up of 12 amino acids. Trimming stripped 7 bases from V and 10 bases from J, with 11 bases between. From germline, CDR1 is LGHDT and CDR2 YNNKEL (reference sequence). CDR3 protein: CASTEGGSPLHF. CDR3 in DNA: TGTGCCAGCACCGAAGGAGGGTCACCCCTCCACTTT.

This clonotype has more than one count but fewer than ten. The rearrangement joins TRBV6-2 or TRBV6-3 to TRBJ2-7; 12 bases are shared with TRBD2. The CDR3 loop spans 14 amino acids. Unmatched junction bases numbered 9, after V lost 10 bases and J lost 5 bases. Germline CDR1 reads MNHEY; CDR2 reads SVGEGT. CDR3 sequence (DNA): TGTGCCACCCTCGAGACTAGCGGGAGCCACGAGCAGTACTTC. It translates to CATLETSGSHEQYF.

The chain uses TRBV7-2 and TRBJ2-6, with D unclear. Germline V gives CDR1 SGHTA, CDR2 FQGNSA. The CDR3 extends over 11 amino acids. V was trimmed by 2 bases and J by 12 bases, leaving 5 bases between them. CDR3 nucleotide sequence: TGTGCCAGCAGCTTACTAGGCGTCCTGACTTTC. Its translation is CASSLLGVLTF.